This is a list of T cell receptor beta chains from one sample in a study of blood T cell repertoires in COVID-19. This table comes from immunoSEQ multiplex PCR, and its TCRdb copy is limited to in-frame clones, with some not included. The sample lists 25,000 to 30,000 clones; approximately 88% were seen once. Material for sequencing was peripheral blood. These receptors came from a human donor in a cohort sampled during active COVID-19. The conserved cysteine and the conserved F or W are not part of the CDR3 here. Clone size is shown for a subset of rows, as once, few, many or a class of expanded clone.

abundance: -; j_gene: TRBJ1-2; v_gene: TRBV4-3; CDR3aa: ASSLSRGGYT
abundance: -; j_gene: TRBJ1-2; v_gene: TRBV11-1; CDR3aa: ASSPGVGGGYT
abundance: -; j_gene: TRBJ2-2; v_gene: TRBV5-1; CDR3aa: ASTLDGANTGELF
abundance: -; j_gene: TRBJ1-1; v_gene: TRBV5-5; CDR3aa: ASSWGILRTEAF
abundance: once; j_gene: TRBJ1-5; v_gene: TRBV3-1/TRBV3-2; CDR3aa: ASSQAGGGQPQH
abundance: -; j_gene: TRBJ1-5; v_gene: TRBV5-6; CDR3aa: ASSPQSGFSQPQH
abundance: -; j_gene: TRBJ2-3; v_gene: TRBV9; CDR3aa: ASSALAGGGTDTQY
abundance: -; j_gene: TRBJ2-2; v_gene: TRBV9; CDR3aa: ASRGASGGALVNTGELF
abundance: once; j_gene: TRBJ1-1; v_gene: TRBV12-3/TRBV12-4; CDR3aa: ASSFTGKAF
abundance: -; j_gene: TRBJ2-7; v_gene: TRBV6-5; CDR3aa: ASNAGIPSSYEQY
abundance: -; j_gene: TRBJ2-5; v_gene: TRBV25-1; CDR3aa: ASSDAGVETQY
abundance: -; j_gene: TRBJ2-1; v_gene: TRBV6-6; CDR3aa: ASSRGISHEQF
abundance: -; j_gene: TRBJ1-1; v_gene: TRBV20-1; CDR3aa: SASPPGRAF
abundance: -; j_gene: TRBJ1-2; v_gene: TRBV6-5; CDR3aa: ASTYGGGGAGYT
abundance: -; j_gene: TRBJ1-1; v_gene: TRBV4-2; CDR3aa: ASSQEPITTEAF
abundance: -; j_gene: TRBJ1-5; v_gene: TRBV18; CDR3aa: ASSPNYAREGNQPQH
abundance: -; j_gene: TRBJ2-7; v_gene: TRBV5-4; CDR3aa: ASSLVSGGGEQY
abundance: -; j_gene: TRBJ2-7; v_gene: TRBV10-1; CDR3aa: ASSEGGGSSQY
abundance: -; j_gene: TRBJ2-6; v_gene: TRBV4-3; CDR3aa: ASSQESGGVAGANVLT
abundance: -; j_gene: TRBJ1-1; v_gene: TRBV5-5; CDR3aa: ASSLGRKNTEAF
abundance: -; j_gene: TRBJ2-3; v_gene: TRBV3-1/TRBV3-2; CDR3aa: ASSPSLAGSTDTQY
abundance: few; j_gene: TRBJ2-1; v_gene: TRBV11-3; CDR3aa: ASSKTGLLAGTSWNEQF
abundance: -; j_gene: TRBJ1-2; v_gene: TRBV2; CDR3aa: ASSGQGFGGYGYT
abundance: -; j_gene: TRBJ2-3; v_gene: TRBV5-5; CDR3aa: ASSLGGADTQY
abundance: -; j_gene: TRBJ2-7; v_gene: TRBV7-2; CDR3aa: ASRWGGDEQY
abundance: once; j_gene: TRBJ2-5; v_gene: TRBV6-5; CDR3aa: ASSYSREVRETQY
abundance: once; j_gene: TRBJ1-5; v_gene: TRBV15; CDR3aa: ATSREQRYQPQH
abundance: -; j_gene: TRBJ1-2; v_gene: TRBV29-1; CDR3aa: SVGQDYYGYT
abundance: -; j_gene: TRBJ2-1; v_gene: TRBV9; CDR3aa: ASSVDAGLAGNGEQF
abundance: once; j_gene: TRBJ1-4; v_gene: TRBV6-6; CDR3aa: ASRGQGTGEKLF
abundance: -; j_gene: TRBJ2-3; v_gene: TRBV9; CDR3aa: ASSPGVTTDTQY
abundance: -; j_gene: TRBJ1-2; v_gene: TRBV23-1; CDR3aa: ASSRIQGNYGYT
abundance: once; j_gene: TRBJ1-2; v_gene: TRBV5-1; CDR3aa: ASSWDRVKEPVRGYT
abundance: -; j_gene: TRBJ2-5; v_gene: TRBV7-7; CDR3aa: ASSIGRVFQETQY
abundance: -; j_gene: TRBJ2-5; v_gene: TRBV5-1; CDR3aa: ASSLAGDETQY
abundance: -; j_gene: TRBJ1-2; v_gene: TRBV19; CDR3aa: ASSSTDRSYYGYT
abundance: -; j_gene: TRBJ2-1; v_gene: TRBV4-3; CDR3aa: ASSPSRDFLDNEQF
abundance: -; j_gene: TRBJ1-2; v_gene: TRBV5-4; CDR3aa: ASSLDATGGYT
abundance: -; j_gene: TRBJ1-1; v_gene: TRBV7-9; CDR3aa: ASSLVLNTEAF
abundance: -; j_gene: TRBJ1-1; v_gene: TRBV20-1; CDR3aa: SATDRARGSTEAF
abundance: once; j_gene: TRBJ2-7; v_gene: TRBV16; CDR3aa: ASSQKGAGRHEQY
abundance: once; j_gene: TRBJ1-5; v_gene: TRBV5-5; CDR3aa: ASSWAGQNNQPQH
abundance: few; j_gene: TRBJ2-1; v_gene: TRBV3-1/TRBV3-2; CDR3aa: ASSQGVAGTHEQF
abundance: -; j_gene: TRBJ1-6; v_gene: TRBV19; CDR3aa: ASSRSDRGTPLH
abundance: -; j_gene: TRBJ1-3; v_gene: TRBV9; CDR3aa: ASSEGPHSGNTIY
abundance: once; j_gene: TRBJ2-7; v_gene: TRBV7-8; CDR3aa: ASSRDREKDQQY
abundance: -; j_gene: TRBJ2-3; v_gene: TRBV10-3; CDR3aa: AISDQRGGTDTQY
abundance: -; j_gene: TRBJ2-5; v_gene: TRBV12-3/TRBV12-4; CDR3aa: ASSPGQGETQY
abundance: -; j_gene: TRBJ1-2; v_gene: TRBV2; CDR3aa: ASRMDRIGYYGYT
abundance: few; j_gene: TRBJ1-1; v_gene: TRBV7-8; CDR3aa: ASSLGEGKVGTEAF
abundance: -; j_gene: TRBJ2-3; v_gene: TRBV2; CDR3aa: ASSEGWTSGGVATQY
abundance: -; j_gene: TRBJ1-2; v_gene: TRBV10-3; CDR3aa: AISESMSNYGYT
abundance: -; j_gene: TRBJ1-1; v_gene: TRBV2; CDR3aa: ASSQTGNTEAF
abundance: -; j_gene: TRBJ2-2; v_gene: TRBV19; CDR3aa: ASSYGRQGITGELF
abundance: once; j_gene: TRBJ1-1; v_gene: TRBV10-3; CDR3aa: AISGLTIGRAATEAF
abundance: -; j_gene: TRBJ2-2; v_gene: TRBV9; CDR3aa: ASTTGAGELF
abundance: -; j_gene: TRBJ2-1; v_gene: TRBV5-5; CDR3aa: ASSLALSPTQDNEQF
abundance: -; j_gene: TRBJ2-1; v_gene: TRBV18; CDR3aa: ASSPSLAAYNEQF
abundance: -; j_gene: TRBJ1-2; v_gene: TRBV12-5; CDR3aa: ASGLVGQGHGYT
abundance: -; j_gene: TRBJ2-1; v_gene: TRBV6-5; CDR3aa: ASSYGLAGDNEQF